This TCR beta chain stems from a study of blood T cell repertoires in COVID-19. Method: immunoSEQ multiplex PCR; TCRdb's copy keeps in-frame clones and lacks some. This table holds approximately 170,000 clones, 84% found once. The germline gives CDR1 LNHDA, CDR2 SQIVND (reference sequence). The CDR3 is 20 residues long. Deletions cut 4 bases from V and 2 bases from J, with 27 bases between. V is TRBV19 and J is TRBJ1-3; weak D call: TRBD1 (6 bases). The sequence derives from a woman aged 45-59 years who had recovered from COVID-19. Input material: PBMCs or T cells enriched from blood (not recorded which). CDR3 region: CASSKIPSGPARTAGNTIYF. DNA for the CDR3: TGTGCCAGTAGTAAGATCCCCTCCGGCCCCGCAAGGACAGCTGGAAACACCATATATTTT.